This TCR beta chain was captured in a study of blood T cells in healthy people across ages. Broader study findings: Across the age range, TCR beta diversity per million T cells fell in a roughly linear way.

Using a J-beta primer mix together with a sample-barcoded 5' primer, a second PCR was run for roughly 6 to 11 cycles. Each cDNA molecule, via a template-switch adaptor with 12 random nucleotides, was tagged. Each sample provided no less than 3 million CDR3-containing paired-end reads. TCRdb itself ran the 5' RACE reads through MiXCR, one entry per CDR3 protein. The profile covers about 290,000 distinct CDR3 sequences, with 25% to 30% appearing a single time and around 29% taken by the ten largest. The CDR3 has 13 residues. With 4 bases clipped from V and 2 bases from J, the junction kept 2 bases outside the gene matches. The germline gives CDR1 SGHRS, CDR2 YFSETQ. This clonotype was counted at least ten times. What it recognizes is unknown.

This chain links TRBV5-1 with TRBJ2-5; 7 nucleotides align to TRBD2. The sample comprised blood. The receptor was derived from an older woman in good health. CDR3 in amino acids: CASSAGVQETQYF. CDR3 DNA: TGCGCCAGCAGCGCGGGGGTGCAAGAGACCCAGTACTTC.